The 25 T cell receptor beta chains below all came from one sample that was sequenced in a study of T cell responses to AZD1222 COVID-19 vaccine. The method was immunoSEQ multiplex PCR; TCRdb's version includes in-frame clones alone and lacks a portion of them. The table has about 72,000 clones, roughly 91% seen once. This sample comprised peripheral blood, obtained on day 0 of AZD1222 vaccination. Receptors were obtained from an adult in good health.

V usage is TRBV28 and J usage is TRBJ2-7, with no clear D. The CDR3 consists of 14 residues. Germline CDR1 and CDR2: MDHEN and SYDVKM. V was cut by 3 bases and J by 2 bases, with 11 bases left in between. DNA of the CDR3: TGTGCCAGCAGTTTTGTACATCGAACCTACGAGCAGTACTTC. Translated, it gives CASSFVHRTYEQYF.

The chain employs TRBV7-8 and TRBJ1-6, with TRBD1 matching 9 bases. After removal of 8 bases from V and 1 base from J, the junction contained 12 bases not matched to a gene. The CDR3 length is 18 residues. Germline CDR1 is SGHVS and CDR2 is FQNEAQ. This CDR3 reads CASWGDRVIGSYNSPLHF. The CDR3 coding sequence is TGTGCCAGCTGGGGGGACAGGGTCATTGGGTCCTATAATTCACCCCTCCACTTT.

This chain connects TRBV2 to TRBJ1-1; D uncertain. The V end was cut by 7 bases, the J end by 1 base, with 10 bases between. Germline CDR1 reads SNHLY; CDR2 reads FYNNEI. There are 13 residues in the CDR3. The CDR3 is CASISQPNTEAFF. Written as DNA, the CDR3 is TGTGCCAGCATTTCGCAGCCGAACACTGAAGCTTTCTTT.

The chain's CDR3 is CAWSVGGDSPLHF. The CDR3 bases are TGTGCCTGGAGTGTAGGAGGGGATTCACCCCTCCACTTT. The chain uses TRBV30 and TRBJ1-6, with D tentatively TRBD1 (5 bases). The CDR3 totals 13 residues. Germline V CDR1 and CDR2: GTSNPN, SVGIG (reference sequence). V shed 0 bases and J shed 8 bases, with 8 bases lying between them.

The DNA of the CDR3 is TGCGCCAGCAGCCATCCCCCCTTAGCGGGGGCGACGACAGATACGCAGTATTTT. Translated: CASSHPPLAGATTDTQYF. The V gene is TRBV4-1, the J gene TRBJ2-3, with 9 bases that match TRBD2. Germline CDR1 MGHRA, CDR2 YSYEKL. The CDR3 is made up of 18 amino acids. With 3 bases clipped from V and 3 bases from J, the junction kept 13 bases outside the gene matches.

This clone was observed once. This rearrangement joins TRBV4-1 to TRBJ1-2, with D hard to call. V gave up 3 bases and J gave up 8 bases, with 10 bases separating them. Germline lookup yields CDR1 MGHRA and CDR2 YSYEKL. CDR3 length: 12 amino acids. The CDR3 sequence: CASSQLGQGYTF. CDR3 coding DNA: TGCGCCAGCAGCCAGCTCGGGCAGGGCTACACCTTC.

This clone was detected only once. The genes are TRBV6-5 and TRBJ2-3, with 11 nucleotides matching TRBD2. Germline trimming cut 6 bases from V and 1 base from J; bases unmatched to any gene: 3. This CDR3 is 15 amino acids long. Germline lookup yields CDR1 MNHEY and CDR2 SVGAGI. CDR3 in DNA: TGTGCCAGCAGCCCGACTAGCGGGGGCACAGATACGCAGTATTTT. This gives the protein CASSPTSGGTDTQYF.

Only one count was recorded for this clone. The chain joins TRBV6-2 or TRBV6-3 to TRBJ2-3, with D possibly TRBD2 on 7 matching bases. V was shortened by 5 bases and J by 6 bases, with 18 bases between the two germline ends. CDR3 length: 15 amino acids. Germline V gives CDR1 MNHEY, CDR2 SVGEGT. The CDR3: CASSRLALTGDTQYF. The CDR3 nucleotides read TGTGCCAGCAGTAGACTAGCCCTAACAGGGGATACGCAGTATTTT.

The V call is TRBV7-9, the J call TRBJ1-5, with a possible D match to TRBD1 (5 bases). Trimming removed 3 bases at V and 4 bases at J, with 19 bases between. The CDR3 has 17 amino acids. CDR1 is SEHNR and CDR2 is FQNEAQ in the germline V gene (reference sequence). CDR3 nucleotide sequence: TGTGCCAGCAGCTTTGGGTGGGAACAGGCTAATAATCAGCCCCAGCATTTT. This gives the protein CASSFGWEQANNQPQHF.

This clone was found a few times. V and J are TRBV30 and TRBJ1-2; tentative D call: TRBD1 (6 bases). The V gene lost 3 bases and the J gene lost 0 bases, with 8 bases spanning the gap. Germline lookup yields CDR1 GTSNPN and CDR2 SVGIG (reference sequence). The CDR3 runs to 13 residues. The CDR3 spells CAWSRGANYGYTF. CDR3 coding DNA: TGTGCCTGGAGCAGGGGAGCTAACTATGGCTACACCTTC.

The chain is built from TRBV5-1 and TRBJ1-5, with 7 bases fitting TRBD1. The CDR3 spans 15 residues. CDR1 is SGHRS and CDR2 is YFSETQ in the germline V gene. V trimming: 0 bases; J trimming: 6 bases; junction bases outside the gene matches: 6. In DNA, the CDR3 is TGCGCCAGCAGCTTGGCGGGGACAGTTACTCAGCCCCAGCATTTT. It specifies CASSLAGTVTQPQHF.

V and J are TRBV2 and TRBJ2-2; D is ambiguous. This CDR3 has 14 amino acids. With 6 bases removed from V and 6 bases from J, the gap between germline ends came to 14 bases. CDR1 and CDR2 from the germline V gene are SNHLY and FYNNEI. The DNA for the CDR3 is TGTGCCAGCAGAGTAGAGGCCAGGTCCGGGGAGCTGTTTTTT. Translating it yields CASRVEARSGELFF.

This clone was observed a handful of times. The chain combines TRBV6-2 or TRBV6-3 with TRBJ2-1; 7 nucleotides align to TRBD1. The germline gives CDR1 MNHEY, CDR2 SVGEGT. V gave up 4 bases and J gave up 7 bases; unmatched junction bases: 13. CDR3 length: 16 amino acids. The CDR3 here is CASSSLEYRGSNEQFF. The CDR3 region has the DNA TGTGCCAGCAGTTCCCTTGAGTACAGGGGATCGAATGAGCAGTTCTTC.

The rearrangement uses TRBV5-1 and TRBJ2-2; no definite D call. The CDR3 covers 16 residues. The V and J ends lost 0 bases and 0 bases respectively, with 9 bases between them. Germline CDR1 is SGHRS and CDR2 is YFSETQ. Here the CDR3 reads CASSLGLFANTGELFF. In DNA form, the CDR3 reads TGCGCCAGCAGCTTGGGACTGTTCGCGAACACCGGGGAGCTGTTTTTT.

Points on this clone: Other DNA sequences from this sample encode an identical CDR3 as well. The V and J genes are TRBV30 and TRBJ2-2; D is possibly TRBD1 (6 bases). This CDR3 has 13 amino acids. Germline assignment: CDR1 GTSNPN and CDR2 SVGIG (reference sequence). The ends were cut back, 0 bases at V and 4 bases at J, with 6 bases in the middle. The CDR3 bases are TGTGCCTGGAGTGTAGGGGGCACCGGGGAGCTGTTTTTT. Encoded protein: CAWSVGGTGELFF. Drawing the rest from reference TRBV30 and TRBJ2-2, the complete variable domain is SQTIHQWPATLVQPVGSPLSLECTVEGTSNPNLYWYRQAAGRGLQLLFYSVGIGQISSEVPQNLSASRPQDRQFILSSKKLLLSDSGFYLCAWSVGGTGELFFGEGSRLTVL.

The table lists this clone with a few counts. The chain recombines TRBV30 with TRBJ1-5, with 9 bases aligning to TRBD1. Germline V gene sequence: CDR1 GTSNPN, CDR2 SVGIG (reference sequence). Trimming cost V 4 bases and J 4 bases; bases outside gene matches: 5. The CDR3 covers 14 residues. CDR3 amino acids: CAWKGTGQNQPQHF. CDR3 coding DNA: TGTGCCTGGAAGGGGACAGGGCAAAATCAGCCCCAGCATTTT.

CDR3 region: CASSRDGVGELFF. The CDR3 nucleotides read TGTGCCAGCAGTCGGGATGGGGTCGGGGAGCTGTTTTTT. The chain links TRBV5-5 to TRBJ2-2, with D possibly matching TRBD2 (5 bases). The CDR3 contains 13 residues. The germline CDR1 and CDR2 sequences are SGHKS and YYEKEE (reference sequence). The germline V and J ends were trimmed by 5 bases and 7 bases, with 12 bases remaining between them.

This clone was found once. The chain carries TRBV9 and TRBJ1-2; no definite D call. V was trimmed by 4 bases and J by 3 bases, leaving 13 bases between them. Germline lookup yields CDR1 SGDLS and CDR2 YYNGEE. The length of the CDR3 is 14 residues. The CDR3 sequence is CASSPRPLDYGYTF. The CDR3 DNA follows: TGTGCCAGCAGCCCAAGGCCCTTGGACTATGGCTACACCTTC. Full variable domain (missing parts from reference TRBV9 and TRBJ1-2): DSGVTQTPKHLITATGQRVTLRCSPRSGDLSVYWYQQSLDQGLQFLIQYYNGEERAKGNILERFSAQQFPDLHSELNLSSLELGDSALYFCASSPRPLDYGYTFGSGTRLTVV.

This rearrangement joins TRBV28 to TRBJ1-1; no clear D. The V end lost 10 bases, the J end lost 9 bases, and 15 bases lay between the germline ends. The germline V gene encodes CDR1 MDHEN and CDR2 SYDVKM. The CDR3 is 11 amino acids. The CDR3 nucleotides read TGTGCCACGGCCCCGGGCCGTAAAGCTTTCTTT. Translated, it gives CATAPGRKAFF.

The chain uses TRBV19 and TRBJ1-6; D unresolved. V lost 5 bases, J lost 1 base, and 12 bases lay in between. Germline values: CDR1 LNHDA, CDR2 SQIVND (reference sequence). This CDR3 is built from 16 residues. CDR3 nucleotides: TGTGCCAGTAGTGCAGACGGCGGTTCCTATAATTCACCCCTCCACTTT. This sequence encodes CASSADGGSYNSPLHF.

This clone was detected once. The chain couples TRBV12-5 to TRBJ2-3, with D uncertain. The CDR3 runs to 13 residues. Trimming removed 5 bases from V and 1 base from J, with 7 bases in between. The germline V gene encodes CDR1 LGHNT and CDR2 FRNRAP. CDR3 loop: CASGAIGTDTQYF. CDR3 bases: TGTGCTAGTGGTGCCATAGGCACAGATACGCAGTATTTT.

The chain joins TRBV29-1 to TRBJ2-7, with D possibly TRBD2 on 5 matching bases. V lost 4 bases, J lost 6 bases, and 7 bases lay in between. The length of the CDR3 is 10 residues. Germline CDR1 reads SQVTM; CDR2 reads ANQGSEA. The CDR3 region has the DNA TGCAGCGTTGGGGAGACCGAGCAGTACTTC. Its translation: CSVGETEQYF.

This rearrangement joins TRBV9 to TRBJ1-6, with D possibly being TRBD1 (6 bases). The CDR3 length is 15 residues. In germline, CDR1 is SGDLS, CDR2 YYNGEE. V lost 0 bases and J lost 8, with 12 bases in between. CDR3 amino acids: CASSVAGGRDSPLHF. The DNA of the CDR3 is TGTGCCAGCAGCGTAGCTGGGGGCCGGGATTCACCCCTCCACTTT.

The rearrangement links TRBV5-1 to TRBJ1-1; weak D call: TRBD1 (6 bases). Trimming removed 2 bases from V and 5 bases from J, with 10 bases in between. There are 13 residues in the CDR3. From germline, CDR1 is SGHRS and CDR2 YFSETQ. The CDR3 sequence is CASSLTGLTEAFF. As DNA, the CDR3 is TGCGCCAGCAGCTTAACAGGGCTAACTGAAGCTTTCTTT.

The CDR3 coding sequence is TGTGCCAGCAGCCAAGGGGAGGCTTTCGGCTACACCTTC. As protein: CASSQGEAFGYTF. This chain uses TRBV3-1 (or the pseudogene TRBV3-2) with TRBJ1-2; D gene ambiguous. The V gene lost 1 base and the J gene lost 8 bases, with 11 bases spanning the gap. The CDR3 consists of 13 residues. The germline CDR1 and CDR2 sequences are LGHDT and YNNKEL (reference sequence).